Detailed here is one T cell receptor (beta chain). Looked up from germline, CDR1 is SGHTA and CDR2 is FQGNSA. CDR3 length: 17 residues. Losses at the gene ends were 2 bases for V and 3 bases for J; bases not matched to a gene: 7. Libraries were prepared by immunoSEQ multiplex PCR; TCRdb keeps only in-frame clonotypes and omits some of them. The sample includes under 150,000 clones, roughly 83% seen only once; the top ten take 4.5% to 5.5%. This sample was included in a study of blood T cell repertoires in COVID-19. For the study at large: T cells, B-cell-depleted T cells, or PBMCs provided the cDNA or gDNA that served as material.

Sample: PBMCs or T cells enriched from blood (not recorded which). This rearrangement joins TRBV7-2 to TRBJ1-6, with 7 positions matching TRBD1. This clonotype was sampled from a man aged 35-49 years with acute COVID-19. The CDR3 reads CASSLPGGQIYNSPLHF. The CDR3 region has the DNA TGTGCCAGCAGCTTACCCGGGGGACAGATCTATAATTCACCCCTCCACTTT.